Presented here are 28 T cell receptor beta chains from one specimen sequenced in a study of cytomegalovirus exposure and HLA in healthy donors (TCRdb year 2017). Library preparation used the immunoSEQ multiplex PCR assay. For the multiplex PCR, a mixture combining 60 forward primers for TCR Vbeta segments and 13 reverse primers for TCR Jbeta segments was used. In TCRdb, the immuneACCESS table is reduced to in-frame sequences with V and J assigned. These tables do not hold every clone; where another copy was compared, an unresolved V gene accounts for under half, and the others remain unexplained. For this sample the table gives roughly 150,000 clones, of which around 72% were detected only once. Around 1.5% of the sample rests with the top ten. Source material: PBMCs. The receptors derive from a man aged 18 to 30 in good health and CMV-seronegative.

The rearrangement links TRBV10-2 to TRBJ2-5, with a tentative D call TRBD2 (6 bases). V lost 3 bases and J lost 3, with 17 bases in between. CDR3 length equals 16 residues. CDR1 is WSHSY and CDR2 is SAAADI in the germline V gene. This CDR3 reads CASSDSSASVEETQYF. CDR3 in DNA: TGCGCCAGCAGTGACAGTTCGGCTAGCGTGGAAGAGACCCAGTACTTC.

The CDR3 region is CASRAGLYGYTF. CDR3 sequence (DNA): TGTGCCAGCAGGGCGGGACTTTATGGCTACACCTTC. The genes are TRBV27 and TRBJ1-2; a weak D match, TRBD1 (5 bases). The CDR3 contains 12 residues. Deletions cut 6 bases from V and 5 bases from J, with 10 bases between. The germline V gene has CDR1 MNHEY and CDR2 SMNVEV (reference sequence).

The chain has TRBV4-3 and TRBJ1-1; no reliable D call. Germline CDR1 is LGHNA and CDR2 is YSLEER. The germline V and J ends were trimmed by 5 bases and 1 base, with 11 bases remaining between them. This CDR3 is 14 amino acids long. The CDR3 sequence: CASSGPLKNTEAFF. The DNA for the CDR3 is TGCGCCAGCAGCGGGCCTTTAAAGAACACTGAAGCTTTCTTT.

This clone was detected only once. J is TRBJ2-5 and V is TRBV5-4; 7 bases are shared with TRBD2. This CDR3 region has 14 residues. Germline V lookup: CDR1 SGHNT, CDR2 YYREEE (reference sequence). V was pared by 0 bases and J by 4 bases, with 3 bases of the junction left unmatched. The CDR3 DNA reads TGTGCCAGCAGCTTGGAATCTAGCGGAGAGACCCAGTACTTC. Its protein product is CASSLESSGETQYF.

This chain uses TRBV7-8 with TRBJ1-2; TRBD1 matches at 7 bases. The V and J ends lost 8 bases and 3 bases, in that order; junction bases with no gene match: 9. This CDR3 contains 14 residues. CDR1 is SGHVS and CDR2 is FQNEAQ in the germline V gene. The CDR3 here is CASGPRDSDYGYTF. DNA of the CDR3: TGTGCCAGCGGTCCCCGGGACAGTGACTATGGCTACACCTTC.

As to this clone: Other DNA sequences in the sample encode the same CDR3. V gene TRBV28 combines with J gene TRBJ2-7; 8 positions match TRBD2. The CDR3 is 14 amino acids. The V gene end was trimmed by 7 bases and the J gene end by 0 bases; junction bases not matched to a gene: 5. Looked up from germline, CDR1 is MDHEN and CDR2 is SYDVKM. CDR3 residues: CASTLSGSSYEQYF. DNA for the CDR3: TGTGCCAGCACCCTCAGCGGGAGCTCCTACGAGCAGTACTTC.

This chain connects TRBV19 to TRBJ1-1; 7 bases agree with TRBD1. The CDR3 totals 15 residues. V lost 5 bases, J lost 1 base, and 7 bases stayed unmatched. Germline values: CDR1 LNHDA, CDR2 SQIVND (reference sequence). This CDR3 is CASSPGGISNTEAFF. DNA of the CDR3: TGTGCCAGTAGTCCAGGGGGGATTTCGAACACTGAAGCTTTCTTT.

In its sample, this clone was seen many times. This rearrangement joins TRBV5-4 to TRBJ2-1, with TRBD2 identical over 9 bases. The germline CDR1 and CDR2 sequences are SGHNT and YYREEE (reference sequence). J gave up 0 bases and V 2 bases, and 6 bases lay outside the gene matches. This CDR3 is built from 17 residues. The CDR3 nucleotides are TGTGCCAGCAGCTTAGGGACTAGCTTTAGCTCCTACAATGAGCAGTTCTTC. It specifies CASSLGTSFSSYNEQFF.

This chain joins TRBV5-1 and TRBJ2-1, with TRBD2 as a possible D gene (6 bases). This CDR3 has 16 residues. Germline CDR1 is SGHRS and CDR2 is YFSETQ. The germline V and J ends were trimmed by 5 bases and 0 bases, with 15 bases remaining between them. The CDR3 DNA sequence: TGCGCCAGCAGGTTCCGGAGGGGTAGCTCCTACAATGAGCAGTTCTTC. Translated: CASRFRRGSSYNEQFF.

This sequence joins TRBV7-2 and TRBJ1-3; no definite D call. V gave up 3 bases and J gave up 0 bases, with 6 bases separating them. The CDR3 runs to 14 residues. CDR1 is SGHTA and CDR2 is FQGNSA in the germline V gene. The DNA for the CDR3 is TGTGCCAGCAGCTTTGGCATCTCTGGAAACACCATATATTTT. Translated: CASSFGISGNTIYF.

This clone was seen a few times. The V call is TRBV4-2, the J call TRBJ2-2; 13 bases are shared with TRBD2. Trimming took 4 bases from V and 1 from J; bases not matched to a gene: 12. Germline CDR1 and CDR2: LGHNA and YNFKEQ. The length of the CDR3 is 20 residues. For the CDR3, the DNA is TGTGCCAGCAGCCCTGGGGGTGGACTAGCGGGAGCGGAGAACACCGGGGAGCTGTTTTTT. This sequence encodes CASSPGGGLAGAENTGELFF.

V and J are TRBV28 and TRBJ1-5; D is unclear. In germline, CDR1 is MDHEN, CDR2 SYDVKM. The CDR3 totals 12 residues. Trimming took off 3 bases at V and 6 bases at J, with 6 bases between the two ends. CDR3 protein: CASSLRAQPQHF. The CDR3 DNA reads as TGTGCCAGCAGTTTGAGGGCTCAGCCCCAGCATTTT.

V gene TRBV19 combines with J gene TRBJ2-5; D unclear. The CDR3 totals 13 residues. Trimming shortened V by 5 bases and J by 2 bases, and 9 bases separated the two germline ends. Per the germline V gene, CDR1 is LNHDA and CDR2 is SQIVND (reference sequence). The CDR3 bases are TGTGCCAGTAGTTTCACAGCACAAGAGACCCAGTACTTC. Translating gives CASSFTAQETQYF. Full variable domain (remainder filled in from reference TRBV19 and TRBJ2-5): DGGITQSPKYLFRKEGQNVTLSCEQNLNHDAMYWYRQDPGQGLRLIYYSQIVNDFQKGDIAEGYSVSREKKESFPLTVTSAQKNPTAFYLCASSFTAQETQYFGPGTRLLVL.

The V gene is TRBV27, the J gene TRBJ2-5; TRBD2 matches 7 bases. With the DNA end fitting TRBJ2-7 better, the J assignment may be wrong. CDR1 is MNHEY and CDR2 is SMNVEV in the germline V gene (reference sequence). The CDR3 extends over 14 amino acids. CDR3 sequence reads: CASSLVLASDEQYF. The CDR3 nucleotides are TGTGCCAGCAGTTTAGTACTAGCGAGCGACGAGCAGTACTTC.

The V and J genes are TRBV7-2 and TRBJ2-2; 13 nucleotides match TRBD2. V shed 2 bases and J 6 bases; nucleotides not matched to a gene: 9. This CDR3 comprises 18 residues. The germline gives CDR1 SGHTA, CDR2 FQGNSA. In DNA, the CDR3 is TGTGCCAGCAGCTTAAATGGACTAGCGGGAGAAGTAGCCGGGGAGCTGTTTTTT. Translating it yields CASSLNGLAGEVAGELFF.

This chain joins TRBV7-8 and TRBJ2-3; 15 bases are a match to TRBD2. CDR3 length: 18 residues. Unmatched junction bases numbered 6, after V lost 5 bases and J lost 0 bases. Germline values: CDR1 SGHVS, CDR2 FQNEAQ. CDR3: CASSGGLAGGSSTDTQYF. The CDR3 nucleotides read TGTGCCAGCAGCGGGGGACTAGCGGGAGGATCTAGCACAGATACGCAGTATTTT.

The chain employs TRBV7-8 and TRBJ1-3; weak D call: TRBD1 (5 bases). V lost 3 bases to trimming and J lost 2 bases, with 11 bases between them. The CDR3 is 15 residues long. The germline gives CDR1 SGHVS, CDR2 FQNEAQ. The CDR3 sequence: CASSLEWGAGNTIYF. CDR3 coding DNA: TGTGCCAGCAGCTTGGAATGGGGGGCTGGAAACACCATATATTTT.

This clone came up a few times. V gene TRBV5-4 combines with J gene TRBJ2-3, with 10 positions matching TRBD2. CDR1 and CDR2 from the germline V gene are SGHNT and YYREEE (reference sequence). V trimming: 2 bases; J trimming: 4 bases; junction bases outside the gene matches: 4. This CDR3 comprises 15 residues. The CDR3 DNA follows: TGTGCCAGCAGCTTAAAGCGGGAGGGGGCAGATACGCAGTATTTT. This gives the protein CASSLKREGADTQYF.

The chain recombines TRBV5-1 with TRBJ2-7; perhaps TRBD2 as D (7 bases). Germline values: CDR1 SGHRS, CDR2 YFSETQ. V dropped 3 bases and J dropped 2 bases, with 21 bases sitting between them. This CDR3 is built from 17 residues. CDR3 nucleotides: TGCGCCAGCAGCTCGCGACGAGGGGCGGGGGCCGCCTACGAGCAGTACTTC. Protein sequence: CASSSRRGAGAAYEQYF.

The V call is TRBV28, the J call TRBJ2-1, with a possible D match to TRBD1 (6 bases). Deletions cut 5 bases from V and 4 bases from J, with 27 bases between. Germline loops: CDR1 MDHEN, CDR2 SYDVKM. The CDR3 extends over 19 amino acids. The CDR3 sequence is CASSPGTYFGQLNYNEQFF. The CDR3 DNA sequence: TGTGCCAGCAGTCCCGGGACATATTTCGGCCAACTCAATTACAATGAGCAGTTCTTC. Complete variable domain (other parts from reference TRBV28 and TRBJ2-1): DVKVTQSSRYLVKRTGEKVFLECVQDMDHENMFWYRQDPGLGLRLIYFSYDVKMKEKGDIPEGYSVSREKKERFSLILESASTNQTSMYLCASSPGTYFGQLNYNEQFFGPGTRLTVL.

This clone turned up a few times. The rearrangement links TRBV5-4 to TRBJ2-5; 8 bases agree with TRBD2. CDR3 size: 14 residues. CDR1 and CDR2 (germline): SGHNT, YYREEE (reference sequence). The V segment lost 0 bases and the J segment 4 bases; nucleotides outside the gene matches: 2. The CDR3 bases are TGTGCCAGCAGCTTGGGGCTAGCGGGAGAGACCCAGTACTTC. Protein sequence: CASSLGLAGETQYF. Variable domain in full (rest from reference TRBV5-4 and TRBJ2-5): ETGVTQSPTHLIKTRGQQVTLRCSSQSGHNTVSWYQQALGQGPQFIFQYYREEENGRGNFPPRFSGLQFPNYSSELNVNALELDDSALYLCASSLGLAGETQYFGPGTRLLVL.

This chain links TRBV5-6 with TRBJ2-7; 8 bases agree with TRBD2. The length of the CDR3 is 15 residues. With V trimmed by 0 bases and J by 2 bases, 4 bases remained unmatched. Germline V gene data show CDR1 as SGHDT and CDR2 as YYEEEE. Here the CDR3 DNA reads TGTGCCAGCAGCTTGGGAGCGGGGGCCCCCTACGAGCAGTACTTC. Protein product: CASSLGAGAPYEQYF.

This chain uses TRBV2 with TRBJ2-3; 11 bases align to TRBD2. Germline lookup yields CDR1 SNHLY and CDR2 FYNNEI. The V gene end was trimmed by 7 bases and the J gene end by 9 bases; junction bases not matched to a gene: 12. The CDR3 spans 15 residues. As DNA, the CDR3 is TGTGCCAGCACGGATACTAGCGGGAGTTGGGGGACGCAGTATTTT. This translates into CASTDTSGSWGTQYF.

J is TRBJ2-1 and V is TRBV6-6; 12 bases map to TRBD2. The germline CDR1 and CDR2 sequences are MNHNY and SVGAGI (reference sequence). V trimming: 7 bases; J trimming: 7 bases; junction bases outside the gene matches: 2. CDR3 length: 13 residues. CDR3 nucleotides: TGTGCCAGCATCGGACTAGCGGGAAATGAGCAGTTCTTC. Its protein product is CASIGLAGNEQFF.

The chain carries TRBV4-3 and TRBJ2-5, with a tentative D call TRBD1 (6 bases). The length of the CDR3 is 15 residues. Germline loops: CDR1 LGHNA, CDR2 YSLEER. The germline V and J ends were trimmed by 2 bases and 8 bases, with 18 bases remaining between them. The CDR3 DNA reads as TGCGCCAGCAGCCAATCTCGGGGAGTAGGGGGAACCCAGTACTTC. Protein sequence: CASSQSRGVGGTQYF.

The rearrangement links TRBV13 to TRBJ1-4; 8 positions agree with TRBD1. J lost 2 bases, V lost 5 bases, and 7 bases had no gene match. The germline V gene has CDR1 PRHDT and CDR2 FYEKMQ (reference sequence). The CDR3 has 16 amino acids. As DNA, the CDR3 is TGTGCCAGCAGCCTTCGGCAGGGGGCGACTAATGAAAAACTGTTTTTT. Its translation is CASSLRQGATNEKLFF.

V gene TRBV6-6 combines with J gene TRBJ2-7; D possibly corresponds to TRBD2 (7 bases). The V gene lost 8 bases and the J gene lost 3 bases, with 17 bases spanning the gap. This CDR3 has 14 residues. Germline V lookup: CDR1 MNHNY, CDR2 SVGAGI (reference sequence). The CDR3 is CASPWGGAIYEQYF. The CDR3 coding sequence is TGTGCCAGCCCCTGGGGGGGGGCCATCTACGAGCAGTACTTC.

The chain couples TRBV4-3 to TRBJ2-3; TRBD1 matches at 8 bases. There are 18 residues in the CDR3. Trimming removed 1 base from V and 2 bases from J; junction bases left unmatched: 11. Per the germline V gene, CDR1 is LGHNA and CDR2 is YSLEER. The DNA for the CDR3 is TGCGCCAGCAGCCAAGTGTGGGCCACAGGGGGAAACACAGATACGCAGTATTTT. It specifies CASSQVWATGGNTDTQYF.